This T cell receptor (beta chain) was observed in a study of neurological immune-mediated disorders. The unsorted libraries were generated from a total of 2 million PBMCs, which had been stored in RNAlater at -80 C. The sample holds many counts of this clonotype. Via MiXCR, TCRdb re-called the 5' RACE reads, giving one row per CDR3 protein. Of about 65,000 distinct CDR3 sequences in the sample, around 4% were seen once. CDR3 size: 13 residues. Germline values: CDR1 SGHRS, CDR2 YFSETQ. V lost 6 bases, J lost 4 bases, and 13 bases lay in between. The V gene is TRBV5-1, the J gene TRBJ1-2; the D gene is possibly TRBD1 (5 bases). This TCR came from a man aged 45-60 years with multiple sclerosis. The sequenced sample consisted of PBMCs. In DNA form, the CDR3 reads TGCGCCAGCAAACCGGGGACGGCCTATGGCTACACCTTC. Its translation: CASKPGTAYGYTF.